These 19 T cell receptor beta chains came from one sample sequenced in a study of CD8 T cells in ankylosing spondylitis. TCRdb used MiXCR to reprocess the 5' RACE reads, holding one entry per CDR3 protein. This repertoire shows some 220,000 distinct CDR3 sequences, less than 9.5% found once; its top ten account for approximately 4.8%. Sequencing input: blood, either unsorted or a sorted T cell fraction (not recorded which). These receptors were collected from a female donor with ankylosing spondylitis or in good health (not recorded which).

Many counts were recorded for this clonotype. The J gene is TRBJ2-1, the V gene TRBV9, with D possibly being TRBD2 (5 bases). V lost 7 bases, J lost 9 bases, and 14 bases lay in between. This CDR3 comprises 12 residues. The germline CDR1 and CDR2 sequences are SGDLS and YYNGEE. The DNA for the CDR3 is TGTGCCAGCTCCGAGGGCCGTAGTGAGCAGTTCTTC. Protein: CASSEGRSEQFF.

This clonotype was recorded at least ten times. V is TRBV12-3 or TRBV12-4 and J is TRBJ1-1; 8 bases line up with TRBD1. V lost 7 bases, J lost 0 bases, and 7 bases stayed unmatched. CDR3 length equals 15 residues. The CDR3 region is CASTGTGGMNTEAFF. The CDR3 DNA reads as TGTGCCAGCACCGGGACAGGAGGGATGAACACTGAAGCTTTCTTT.

This clonotype was picked up a small number of times. The CDR3 loop is CASLPSGGRQETQYF. The CDR3 DNA sequence: TGCGCCAGCCTCCCCTCGGGGGGCAGGCAAGAGACCCAGTACTTC. The V call is TRBV5-1, the J call TRBJ2-5, with D perhaps matching TRBD2 (7 bases). Per germline, CDR1 SGHRS and CDR2 YFSETQ. V was clipped by 7 bases and J by 2 bases, with 18 bases between them. The CDR3 runs 15 residues.

This clonotype was seen many times. The chain uses TRBV20-1 and TRBJ2-1, with TRBD2 identical over 15 bases. The CDR3 contains 13 residues. Per the germline V gene, CDR1 is DFQATT and CDR2 is SNEGSKA (reference sequence). The J segment lost 14 bases and the V segment lost 5 bases, leaving 7 bases of the junction unmatched. CDR3 protein: CSARGTSGRMEFF. The CDR3 region has the DNA TGCAGTGCTCGCGGGACTAGCGGGAGGATGGAGTTCTTC.

This clonotype came up many times. The rearrangement uses TRBV20-1 and TRBJ2-4; D is ambiguous. Germline values: CDR1 DFQATT, CDR2 SNEGSKA (reference sequence). V was clipped by 4 bases and J by 5 bases, with 9 bases between them. This CDR3 has 12 residues. The CDR3 nucleotides are TGCAGTGCTACTCCTGGAGAAAACATTCAGTACTTC. This gives the protein CSATPGENIQYF.

This clonotype was seen many times. The chain carries TRBV7-2 and TRBJ2-3, with a possible D match to TRBD2 (6 bases). This CDR3 is built from 15 residues. Germline V gene sequence: CDR1 SGHTA, CDR2 FQGNSA. With 2 bases removed from V and 0 bases from J, the gap between germline ends came to 9 bases. The CDR3 DNA follows: TGTGCCAGCAGCTTACGCGGGATTAGCACAGATACGCAGTATTTT. It translates to CASSLRGISTDTQYF. The whole variable domain, filled in from reference TRBV7-2 and TRBJ2-3, reads GAGVSQSPSNKVTEKGKDVELRCDPISGHTALYWYRQSLGQGLEFLIYFQGNSAPDKSGLPSDRFSAERTGGSVSTLTIQRTQQEDSAVYLCASSLRGISTDTQYFGPGTRLTVL.

V usage is TRBV6-2 or TRBV6-3 and J usage is TRBJ2-5; 7 bases map to TRBD1. Germline V lookup: CDR1 MNHEY, CDR2 SVGEGT. The V segment lost 4 bases and the J segment 3 bases; nucleotides outside the gene matches: 5. CDR3 length equals 14 residues. The chain's CDR3 is CASSWDRKKETQYF. The CDR3 coding sequence is TGTGCCAGCAGTTGGGACAGAAAAAAAGAGACCCAGTACTTC.

This clonotype occurred many times. The chain combines TRBV5-1 with TRBJ1-5, with TRBD1 as a possible D gene (5 bases). V shed 4 bases and J shed 4 bases, with 9 bases lying between them. CDR3 length: 13 residues. CDR1 is SGHRS, CDR2 YFSETQ, per germline. The CDR3 DNA reads as TGCGCCAGCAGCCGGGGGGGAAATCAGCCCCAGCATTTT. Translated: CASSRGGNQPQHF.

This clonotype was detected many times. This chain uses TRBV9 with TRBJ2-1; D remains ambiguous. The CDR3 has 12 residues. Germline CDR1 SGDLS, CDR2 YYNGEE. The V gene lost 4 bases and the J gene lost 9 bases, with 11 bases spanning the gap. The CDR3 protein is CASSRAVGEQFF. The CDR3 nucleotides read TGTGCCAGCAGCCGAGCTGTGGGTGAGCAGTTCTTC. The full variable domain, with the rest looked up from reference TRBV9 and TRBJ2-1, is DSGVTQTPKHLITATGQRVTLRCSPRSGDLSVYWYQQSLDQGLQFLIQYYNGEERAKGNILERFSAQQFPDLHSELNLSSLELGDSALYFCASSRAVGEQFFGPGTRLTVL.

This clonotype was observed many times. The chain is built from TRBV29-1 and TRBJ1-2; 7 nucleotides align to TRBD1. Germline lookup yields CDR1 SQVTM and CDR2 ANQGSEA. The CDR3 is 13 amino acids. The V gene end was trimmed by 1 base and the J gene end by 2 bases; junction bases not matched to a gene: 1. The CDR3 loop is CSVEADRNYGYTF. DNA of the CDR3: TGCAGCGTTGAAGCGGACAGGAACTATGGCTACACCTTC.

This clonotype was counted many times. J is TRBJ2-3 and V is TRBV20-1; 7 positions match TRBD2. There are 13 residues in the CDR3. Unmatched junction bases numbered 7, after V lost 3 bases and J lost 7 bases. The V gene's germline CDR1 is DFQATT and CDR2 SNEGSKA (reference sequence). CDR3 sequence: CSARSTSLNTQYF. The CDR3 DNA sequence: TGCAGTGCTAGGTCGACTAGCCTGAATACGCAGTATTTT.

Ten or more counts support this clonotype. CDR3 coding DNA: TGTGCCAGCAGCTTAGATCCCCTAGATGGCATTCAGTACTTC. Encoded protein: CASSLDPLDGIQYF. The rearrangement joins TRBV7-2 to TRBJ2-4; D ambiguous. Trimming stripped 1 base from V and 9 bases from J, with 13 bases between. The V gene's germline CDR1 is SGHTA and CDR2 FQGNSA. The CDR3 covers 14 residues.

This clonotype was seen many times. The chain couples TRBV20-1 to TRBJ2-1, with 11 nucleotides matching TRBD2. Germline CDR1 DFQATT, CDR2 SNEGSKA (reference sequence). V was pared by 3 bases and J by 6 bases, with 4 bases of the junction left unmatched. This CDR3 region has 14 residues. This CDR3 is CSARGGTSGNEQFF. The DNA for the CDR3 is TGCAGTGCTAGGGGGGGGACTAGCGGCAATGAGCAGTTCTTC.

This clonotype has more than one count but fewer than ten. The chain links TRBV18 to TRBJ1-5; TRBD1 matches 8 bases. Germline V CDR1 and CDR2: KGHSH, LQKENI. This CDR3 contains 16 residues. V dropped 0 bases and J dropped 1; count of bases not matched to a gene: 2. The DNA for the CDR3 is TGTGCCAGCTCACCACCGGGACAGGCAAGCAATCAGCCCCAGCATTTT. Amino acids: CASSPPGQASNQPQHF.

This clonotype came up many times. The genes are TRBV12-3 or TRBV12-4 and TRBJ1-1; D is unresolved. V was clipped by 6 bases and J by 6 bases, with 11 bases between them. This CDR3 is built from 12 residues. The CDR3 reads CASRRSSAEAFF. In DNA, the CDR3 is TGTGCCAGCAGGCGAAGTAGCGCTGAAGCTTTCTTT.

Ten or more counts support this clonotype. The V call is TRBV20-1, the J call TRBJ2-7, with 7 nucleotides matching TRBD1. V was clipped by 5 bases and J by 3 bases; unmatched bases: 16. The CDR3 totals 16 residues. Germline V gene data show CDR1 as DFQATT and CDR2 as SNEGSKA (reference sequence). CDR3 DNA sequence: TGCAGTGCTGAGAGGGGGCCGACGGGGTTAGTCTACGAGCAGTACTTC. This codes for CSAERGPTGLVYEQYF.

Here the CDR3 reads CIILGGGYTF. For the CDR3, the DNA is TGTATAATCTTGGGGGGCGGCTACACCTTC. The chain links TRBV15 to TRBJ1-2; the D gene is possibly TRBD1 (6 bases). The CDR3 runs 10 residues. Germline values: CDR1 LNHNV, CDR2 YYDKDF (reference sequence).

This clonotype was counted ten times or more. The chain joins TRBV6-2 or TRBV6-3 to TRBJ2-5, with 9 positions matching TRBD2. The ends lost 10 bases at V and 5 bases at J; junction bases unmatched: 8. The CDR3 sequence is 13 residues long. The germline gives CDR1 MNHEY, CDR2 SVGEGT. This CDR3 is CATRGGLAETQYF. The CDR3, as DNA: TGTGCCACCCGCGGCGGACTAGCGGAGACCCAGTACTTC.

In this sample, this clonotype turned up many times. The chain joins TRBV7-6 to TRBJ2-7; D gene unclear. Germline CDR1 is SGHVS and CDR2 is FNYEAQ. V was shortened by 5 bases and J by 1 base, with 15 bases between the two germline ends. The CDR3 sequence is 15 residues long. The CDR3 bases are TGTGCCAGCAGCCCCTATCCGGACGCATCCTACGAGCAGTACTTC. Translated: CASSPYPDASYEQYF.